Each of the 3 T cell receptor beta chains below was sequenced from the same sample in a study of OX40 agonist ivuxolimab in advanced cancers. Assay used: immunoSEQ multiplex PCR; TCRdb lists only in-frame clones, some missing. The sample yields approximately 80,000 clones, about 95% seen once. The input for sequencing was CD4+ or CD8+ T cells sorted from blood, taken in a trial of the OX40 agonist ivuxolimab. These TCRs come from an adult with an advanced solid tumor such as melanoma, head and neck, liver or kidney cancer.

The chain is built from TRBV7-2 and TRBJ2-6; D unclear. Germline CDR1 SGHTA, CDR2 FQGNSA. The CDR3 totals 16 residues. Trimming shortened V by 5 bases and J by 0 bases, and 11 bases separated the two germline ends. CDR3 residues: CASSPDGRSGANVLTF. The CDR3 bases are TGTGCCAGCAGCCCGGACGGCCGCTCTGGGGCCAACGTCCTGACTTTC.

The chain links TRBV7-9 to TRBJ1-2, with 7 bases lining up with TRBD1. The V gene end was trimmed by 1 base and the J gene end by 6 bases; junction bases not matched to a gene: 8. This CDR3 has 15 amino acids. Germline CDR1 and CDR2: SEHNR and FQNEAQ (reference sequence). The CDR3 region is CASSLGHEQGNGYTF. DNA of the CDR3: TGTGCCAGCAGCTTAGGACATGAACAGGGGAATGGCTACACCTTC. The whole variable domain, remainder taken from reference TRBV7-9 and TRBJ1-2, is DTGVSQNPRHKITKRGQNVTFRCDPISEHNRLYWYRQTLGQGPEFLTYFQNEAQLEKSRLLSDRFSAERPKGSFSTLEIQRTEQGDSAMYLCASSLGHEQGNGYTFGSGTRLTVV.

The chain is built from TRBV10-3 and TRBJ2-5; possibly TRBD1 for D (6 bases). Trimming stripped 3 bases from V and 1 base from J, with 9 bases between. The CDR3 totals 14 residues. Per germline, CDR1 ENHRY and CDR2 SYGVKD. The CDR3: CAISEDRTQETQYF. CDR3 bases: TGTGCCATCAGTGAAGACAGGACCCAAGAGACCCAGTACTTC.